This entry features one T cell receptor (beta chain) sequence. Per the germline V gene, CDR1 is SGHAT and CDR2 is FQNNGV. V lost 4 bases to trimming and J lost 4 bases, with 5 bases between them. This CDR3 comprises 11 residues. The data belong to a study of cytomegalovirus exposure and HLA in healthy donors. PCR was performed using 60 Vbeta and 13 Jbeta primers. Using immunoSEQ multiplex PCR, the repertoire was profiled, and TCRdb retains in-frame clones only, with some absent. The sample lists roughly 140,000 clones; approximately 84% were seen once. Sample: PBMCs. The V and J genes are TRBV11-2 and TRBJ2-7, with D uncertain. This clonotype was sampled from an older woman in good health and CMV-seropositive. The CDR3 protein is CASSSPYEQYF. Here the CDR3 DNA reads TGTGCCAGCAGCTCCCCGTACGAGCAGTACTTC.